Each of the 8 T cell receptor beta chains below was sequenced from the same sample in a study of blood T cells in healthy people across ages. A sample-barcoded 5' primer and a J-beta primer mix were used in a second PCR of roughly 7 to 11 cycles. TCRdb ran MiXCR on the 5' RACE reads and lists one entry per CDR3 protein. The data contain approximately 800,000 distinct CDR3 sequences, around two thirds of them singletons. The specimen was blood. Every receptor here comes from a man younger than 45 in good health.

CDR3 protein: CASTKVTAGNQPQHF. The CDR3 nucleotides read TGTGCCAGCACCAAAGTCACGGCTGGCAATCAGCCCCAGCATTTT. The J gene is TRBJ1-5, the V gene TRBV6-6; D not certain. Germline V CDR1 and CDR2: MNHNY, SVGAGI (reference sequence). The CDR3 sequence is 15 residues long. V was pared by 7 bases and J by 2 bases, with 15 bases between.

The chain uses TRBV7-2 and TRBJ2-1, with D hard to call. Germline V gene data show CDR1 as SGHTA and CDR2 as FQGNSA. V was pared by 2 bases and J by 3 bases, with 14 bases between. CDR3 length: 16 amino acids. The CDR3, as DNA: TGTGCCAGCAGCTTACCTGGACGGACCGTCTACAATGAGCAGTTCTTC. Translating it yields CASSLPGRTVYNEQFF. Based on the CDR3 plus reference TRBV7-2 and TRBJ2-1, the full variable domain is GAGVSQSPSNKVTEKGKDVELRCDPISGHTALYWYRQSLGQGLEFLIYFQGNSAPDKSGLPSDRFSAERTGGSVSTLTIQRTQQEDSAVYLCASSLPGRTVYNEQFFGPGTRLTVL.

The V and J genes are TRBV10-3 and TRBJ1-2; no definite D call. V dropped 6 bases and J dropped 9 bases, with 11 bases sitting between them. CDR1 is ENHRY, CDR2 SYGVKD, per germline. The length of the CDR3 is 11 residues. CDR3 amino acids: CAISGDSRYTF. DNA of the CDR3: TGTGCCATCAGCGGGGATAGCCGCTACACCTTC.

The rearrangement uses TRBV7-6 and TRBJ1-1; D gene ambiguous. V lost 1 base and J 0 bases, leaving 9 bases between the germline ends. Germline CDR1 and CDR2: SGHVS and FNYEAQ. The CDR3 has 15 residues. CDR3 amino acids: CASSLGSGVNTEAFF. The CDR3 DNA reads TGTGCCAGCAGCTTAGGGTCAGGCGTGAACACTGAAGCTTTCTTT.

The CDR3 DNA follows: TGTGCCAGCAGCACAACTAGCGGGGTAGGCGGGCAGTTCTTC. Its protein product is CASSTTSGVGGQFF. This rearrangement joins TRBV21-1 to TRBJ2-1; the D segment call TRBD2 is taken from the table without a DNA check. TRBV21-1 is assigned pseudogene status. The CDR3 consists of 14 residues.

The genes are TRBV2 and TRBJ1-4; D remains unclear. The CDR3 is made up of 14 amino acids. The V and J ends lost 7 bases and 0 bases respectively, with 9 bases between them. The germline V gene has CDR1 SNHLY and CDR2 FYNNEI. CDR3 nucleotides: TGTGCCAGCAAGCCAGGAGCAACTAATGAAAAACTGTTTTTT. Amino acid sequence: CASKPGATNEKLFF. The full variable domain, completed using reference TRBV2 and TRBJ1-4, is EPEVTQTPSHQVTQMGQEVILRCVPISNHLYFYWYRQILGQKVEFLVSFYNNEISEKSEIFDDQFSVERPDGSNFTLKIRSTKLEDSAMYFCASKPGATNEKLFFGSGTQLSVL.

V and J are TRBV4-3 and TRBJ2-7; 8 bases are a match to TRBD2. The CDR3 has 15 residues. Germline trimming cut 6 bases from V and 2 bases from J; bases unmatched to any gene: 9. In germline, CDR1 is LGHNA, CDR2 YSLEER. CDR3 amino acids: CASREGRGVPYEQYF. In DNA, the CDR3 is TGCGCCAGCAGAGAAGGGCGGGGGGTACCCTACGAGCAGTACTTC.

The chain links TRBV5-1 to TRBJ2-7; D gene unclear. Matching the DNA end better, TRBJ2-5 makes the J call doubtful. The CDR3 sequence is 15 residues long. Germline V gene sequence: CDR1 SGHRS, CDR2 YFSETQ. The CDR3 sequence: CASSSTGPEFETQYF. For the CDR3, the DNA is TGCGCCAGCAGCTCCACTGGACCAGAGTTTGAGACCCAGTACTTC.